The T cell receptor beta chain described here comes from a study of T cell responses to AZD1222 COVID-19 vaccine. Whole-study findings and limits: Donors were chiefly white British, with a greater number of females, and clonal diversity was perhaps underestimated. Two doses of AZD1222 preceded a rise in Spike-specific TCR breadth and depth. There were repertoire samples only from the period after the peak T cell response. Reportedly, close to half of spike-specific TCRs are directed against unmutated variant regions.

Points on this clone: No antigen is known for it.

The data were produced by immunoSEQ multiplex PCR, yet TCRdb's version contains in-frame clones alone and is incomplete. Of 210,000 or so clones in the sample, approximately 94% were seen once. The sequences come from peripheral blood, collected on day 0 of MenACWY control vaccination. The receptor was derived from an adult in good health.

The CDR3 loop is CASSPYRETQYF. CDR3 coding DNA: TGTGCCAGCTCACCATACAGGGAGACCCAGTACTTC. The rearrangement uses TRBV18 and TRBJ2-5, with D perhaps matching TRBD1 (5 bases). Germline V gene sequence: CDR1 KGHSH, CDR2 LQKENI. V was pared by 2 bases and J by 5 bases, with 6 bases between. The length of the CDR3 is 12 residues. Together with reference TRBV18 and TRBJ2-5, the CDR3 gives the full variable domain: NAGVMQNPRHLVRRRGQEARLRCSPMKGHSHVYWYRQLPEEGLKFMVYLQKENIIDESGMPKERFSAEFPKEGPSILRIQQVVRGDSAAYFCASSPYRETQYFGPGTRLLVL.